The clone carrying this T cell receptor (beta chain) was picked up many times. Library preparation for TCR beta used quantitative 5'-RACE with molecular barcodes. TCRdb ran MiXCR on the 5' RACE reads and lists one entry per CDR3 protein. The data contain around 210,000 distinct CDR3 sequences, over 7% of them singletons. The data were taken from a study of CD8 T cells in ankylosing spondylitis. V was cut by 1 base and J by 2 bases, with 4 bases left in between. The CDR3 sequence is 13 residues long. The germline gives CDR1 SGHKS, CDR2 YYEKEE (reference sequence). The TCR originated in a female donor with ankylosing spondylitis or in good health (not recorded which). This chain connects TRBV5-5 to TRBJ2-1; D remains unclear. Sequencing used blood, either unsorted or a sorted T cell fraction (not recorded which). DNA for the CDR3: TGTGCCAGCAGCTTGTCCCCCTACAATGAGCAGTTCTTC. It is translated as CASSLSPYNEQFF.